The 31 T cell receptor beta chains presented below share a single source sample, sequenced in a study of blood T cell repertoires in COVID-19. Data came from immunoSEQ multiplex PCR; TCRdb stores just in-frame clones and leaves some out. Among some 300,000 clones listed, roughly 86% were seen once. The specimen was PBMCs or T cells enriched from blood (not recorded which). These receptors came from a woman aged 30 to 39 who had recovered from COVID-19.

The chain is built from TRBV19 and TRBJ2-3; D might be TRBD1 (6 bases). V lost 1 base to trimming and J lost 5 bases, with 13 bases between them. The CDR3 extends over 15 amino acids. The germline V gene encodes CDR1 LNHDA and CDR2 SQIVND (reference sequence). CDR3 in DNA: TGTGCCAGTAGTATAGTCGCAGGGGTGGGAGATACGCAGTATTTT. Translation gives CASSIVAGVGDTQYF.

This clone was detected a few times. CDR3 sequence: CASSFKSGTVDRPQHF. The CDR3 nucleotides read TGTGCCAGCAGCTTTAAGTCGGGGACAGTGGATAGGCCCCAGCATTTT. The gene calls are TRBV7-3 and TRBJ1-5; 7 bases align to TRBD1. The CDR3 has 16 residues. From germline, CDR1 is SGHTA and CDR2 FQGTGA. V gave up 3 bases and J gave up 9 bases; unmatched junction bases: 14.

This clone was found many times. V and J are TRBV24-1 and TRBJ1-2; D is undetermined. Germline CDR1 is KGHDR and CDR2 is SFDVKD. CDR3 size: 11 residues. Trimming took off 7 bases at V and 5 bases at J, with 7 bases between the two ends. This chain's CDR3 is CATSSVYGYTF. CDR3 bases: TGTGCCACCAGCTCCGTATATGGCTACACCTTC.

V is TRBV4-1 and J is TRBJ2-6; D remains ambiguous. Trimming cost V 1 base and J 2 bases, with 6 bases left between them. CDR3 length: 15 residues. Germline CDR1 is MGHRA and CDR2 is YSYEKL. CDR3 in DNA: TGCGCCAGCAGCCAAGTAGTGGCTGGGGCCAACGTCCTGACTTTC. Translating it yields CASSQVVAGANVLTF.

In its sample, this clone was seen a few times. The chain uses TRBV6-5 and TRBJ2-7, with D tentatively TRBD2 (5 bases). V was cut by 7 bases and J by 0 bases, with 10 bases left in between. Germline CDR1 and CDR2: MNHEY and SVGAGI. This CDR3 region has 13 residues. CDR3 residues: CASTPGNSYEQYF. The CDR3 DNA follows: TGTGCCAGCACCCCCGGGAACTCCTACGAGCAGTACTTC.

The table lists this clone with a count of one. DNA of the CDR3: TGTGCCAGCAGTTACGGGCAGCAATCTAACTATGGCTACACCTTC. Amino acids: CASSYGQQSNYGYTF. V and J are TRBV6-2 or TRBV6-3 and TRBJ1-2; D is ambiguous. The germline V and J ends were trimmed by 2 bases and 0 bases, with 10 bases remaining between them. The CDR3 spans 15 residues. CDR1 is MNHEY and CDR2 is SVGEGT in the germline V gene.

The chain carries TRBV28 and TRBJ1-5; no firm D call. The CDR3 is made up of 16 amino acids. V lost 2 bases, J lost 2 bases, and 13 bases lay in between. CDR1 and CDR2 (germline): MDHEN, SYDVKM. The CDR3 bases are TGTGCCAGCAGTTTAAGGGCGGGGTTCGGCAATCAGCCCCAGCATTTT. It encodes CASSLRAGFGNQPQHF.

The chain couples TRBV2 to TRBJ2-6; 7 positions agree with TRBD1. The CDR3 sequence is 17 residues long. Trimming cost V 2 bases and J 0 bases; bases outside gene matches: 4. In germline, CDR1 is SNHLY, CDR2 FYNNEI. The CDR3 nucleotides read TGTGCCAGCAGTGAAATGGGACAGTTCTCTGGGGCCAACGTCCTGACTTTC. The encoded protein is CASSEMGQFSGANVLTF.

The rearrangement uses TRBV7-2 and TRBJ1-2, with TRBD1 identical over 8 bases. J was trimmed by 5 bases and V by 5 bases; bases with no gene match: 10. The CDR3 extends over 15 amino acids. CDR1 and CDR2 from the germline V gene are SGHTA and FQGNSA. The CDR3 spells CASSPGTGFSYGYTF. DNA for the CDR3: TGTGCCAGCAGCCCCGGGACAGGCTTTTCGTATGGCTACACCTTC.

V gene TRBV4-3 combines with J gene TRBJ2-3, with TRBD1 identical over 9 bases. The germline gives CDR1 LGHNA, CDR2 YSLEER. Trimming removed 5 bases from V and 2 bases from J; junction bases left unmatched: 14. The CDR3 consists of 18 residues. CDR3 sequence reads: CASSTRRVQGADTDTQYF. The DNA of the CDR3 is TGCGCCAGCAGCACTCGAAGAGTACAGGGGGCGGACACAGATACGCAGTATTTT.

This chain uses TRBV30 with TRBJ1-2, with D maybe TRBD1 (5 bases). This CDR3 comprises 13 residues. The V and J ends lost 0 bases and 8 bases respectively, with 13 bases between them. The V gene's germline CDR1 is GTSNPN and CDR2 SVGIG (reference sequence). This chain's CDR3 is CAWSVGQSSGYTF. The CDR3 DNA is TGTGCCTGGAGTGTGGGGCAGTCCTCGGGCTACACCTTC.

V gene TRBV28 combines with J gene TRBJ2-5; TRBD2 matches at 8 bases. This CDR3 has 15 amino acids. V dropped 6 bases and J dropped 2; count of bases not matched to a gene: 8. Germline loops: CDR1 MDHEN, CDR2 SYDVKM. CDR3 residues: CASRAGVTLQETQYF. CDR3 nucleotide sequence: TGTGCCAGCAGAGCGGGGGTGACTCTACAAGAGACCCAGTACTTC.

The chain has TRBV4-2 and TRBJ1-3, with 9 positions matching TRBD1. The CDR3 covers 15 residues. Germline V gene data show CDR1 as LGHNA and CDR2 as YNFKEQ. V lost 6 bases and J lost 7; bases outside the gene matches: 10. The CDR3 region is CASRDTGGVRNTIYF. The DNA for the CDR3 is TGTGCCAGCAGGGATACAGGGGGCGTACGGAACACCATATATTTT.

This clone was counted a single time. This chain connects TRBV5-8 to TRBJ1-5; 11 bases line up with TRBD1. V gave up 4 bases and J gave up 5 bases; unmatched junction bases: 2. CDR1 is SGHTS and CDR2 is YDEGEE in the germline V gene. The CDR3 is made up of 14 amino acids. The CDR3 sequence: CASSRDRGYQPQHF. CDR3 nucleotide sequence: TGTGCCAGCAGCCGGGACAGGGGGTATCAGCCCCAGCATTTT.

The DNA of the CDR3 is TGTGCCAGCAGCCCGAGTAGCGGGGGGGCCAATGAGCAGTTCTTC. This sequence encodes CASSPSSGGANEQFF. This rearrangement joins TRBV28 to TRBJ2-1; 11 nucleotides match TRBD2. After removal of 6 bases from V and 6 bases from J, the junction contained 7 bases not matched to a gene. Germline lookup yields CDR1 MDHEN and CDR2 SYDVKM. The CDR3 runs to 15 residues.

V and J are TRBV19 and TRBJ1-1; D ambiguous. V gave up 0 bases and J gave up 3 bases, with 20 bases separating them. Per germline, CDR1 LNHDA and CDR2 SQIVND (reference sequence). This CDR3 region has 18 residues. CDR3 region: CASSIDLTREHSDTEAFF. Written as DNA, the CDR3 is TGTGCCAGTAGTATAGATCTAACTCGGGAACATTCGGACACTGAAGCTTTCTTT.

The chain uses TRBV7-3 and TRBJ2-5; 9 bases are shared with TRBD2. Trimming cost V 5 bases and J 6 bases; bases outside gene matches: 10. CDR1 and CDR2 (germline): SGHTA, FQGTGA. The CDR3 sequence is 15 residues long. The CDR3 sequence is CASSAAGGGVKTQYF. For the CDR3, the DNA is TGTGCCAGCAGCGCAGCGGGGGGCGGAGTAAAGACCCAGTACTTC.

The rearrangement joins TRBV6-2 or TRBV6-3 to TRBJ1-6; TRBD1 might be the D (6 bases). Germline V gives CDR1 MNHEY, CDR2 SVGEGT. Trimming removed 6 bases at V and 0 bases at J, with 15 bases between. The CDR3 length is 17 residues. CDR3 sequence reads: CASSWNRESSYNSPLHF. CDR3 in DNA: TGTGCCAGCAGCTGGAACAGGGAGAGCTCCTATAATTCACCCCTCCACTTT.

The CDR3 protein is CASSSLAGVEQFF. In DNA form, the CDR3 reads TGTGCCAGCAGCTCACTAGCGGGAGTTGAGCAGTTCTTC. J is TRBJ2-1 and V is TRBV7-9; 11 bases align to TRBD2. J gave up 9 bases and V 4 bases, and 2 bases lay outside the gene matches. Looked up from germline, CDR1 is SEHNR and CDR2 is FQNEAQ (reference sequence). The CDR3 has 13 amino acids.

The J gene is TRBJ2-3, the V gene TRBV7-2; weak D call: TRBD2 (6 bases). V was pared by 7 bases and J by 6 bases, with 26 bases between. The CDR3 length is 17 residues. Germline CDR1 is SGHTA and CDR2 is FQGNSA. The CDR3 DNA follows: TGTGCCAGCAAGACTAGTTCCTGGGTGGGATCGTCCGATACGCAGTATTTT. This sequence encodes CASKTSSWVGSSDTQYF.

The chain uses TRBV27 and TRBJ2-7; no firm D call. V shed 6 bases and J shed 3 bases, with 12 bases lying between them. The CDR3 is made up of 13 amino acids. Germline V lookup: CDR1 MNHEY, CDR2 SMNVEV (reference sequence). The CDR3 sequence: CASSQTAYYEQYF. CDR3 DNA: TGTGCCAGCAGCCAAACCGCCTACTACGAGCAGTACTTC.

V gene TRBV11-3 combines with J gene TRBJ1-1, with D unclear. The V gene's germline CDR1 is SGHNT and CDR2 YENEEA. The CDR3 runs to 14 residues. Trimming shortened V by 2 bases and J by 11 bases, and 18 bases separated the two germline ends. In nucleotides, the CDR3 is TGTGCCAGCAGCTTATTCCCAGAACGAGGGCTGGCTTTCTTT. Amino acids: CASSLFPERGLAFF.

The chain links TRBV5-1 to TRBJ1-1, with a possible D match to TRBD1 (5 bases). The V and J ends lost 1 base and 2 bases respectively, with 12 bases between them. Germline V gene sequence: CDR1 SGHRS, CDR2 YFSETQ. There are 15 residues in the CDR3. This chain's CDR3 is CASSLMGQTNTEAFF. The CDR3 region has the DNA TGCGCCAGCAGCTTGATGGGGCAGACCAACACTGAAGCTTTCTTT.

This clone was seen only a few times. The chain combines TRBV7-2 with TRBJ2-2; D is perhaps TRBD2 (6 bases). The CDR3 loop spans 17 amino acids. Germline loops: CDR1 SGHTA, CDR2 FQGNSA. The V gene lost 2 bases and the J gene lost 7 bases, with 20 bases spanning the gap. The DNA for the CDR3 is TGTGCCAGCAGCTTAAGAGGGCAGGCGGGAAGGAACGGGGAGCTGTTTTTT. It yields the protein CASSLRGQAGRNGELFF.

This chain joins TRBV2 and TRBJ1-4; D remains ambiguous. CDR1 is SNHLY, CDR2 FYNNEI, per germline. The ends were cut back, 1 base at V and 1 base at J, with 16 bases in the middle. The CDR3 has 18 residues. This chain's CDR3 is CASSEGIWGGGTNEKLFF. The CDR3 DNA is TGTGCCAGCAGTGAAGGGATTTGGGGAGGTGGAACTAATGAAAAACTGTTTTTT.

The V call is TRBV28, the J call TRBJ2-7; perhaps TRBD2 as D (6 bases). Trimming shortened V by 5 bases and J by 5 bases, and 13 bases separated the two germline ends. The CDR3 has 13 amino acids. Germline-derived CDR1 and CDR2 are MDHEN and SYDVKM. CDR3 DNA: TGTGCCAGCAGTACGCCGGGACTTCACGAGCAGTACTTC. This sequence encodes CASSTPGLHEQYF.

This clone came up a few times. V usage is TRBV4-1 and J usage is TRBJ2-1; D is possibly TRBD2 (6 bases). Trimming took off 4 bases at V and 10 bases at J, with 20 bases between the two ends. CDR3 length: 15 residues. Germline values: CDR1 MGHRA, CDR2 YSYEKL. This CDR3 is CASSPTRGVVSEQFF. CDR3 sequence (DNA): TGCGCCAGCAGCCCCACGCGGGGAGTGGTAAGCGAGCAGTTCTTC.

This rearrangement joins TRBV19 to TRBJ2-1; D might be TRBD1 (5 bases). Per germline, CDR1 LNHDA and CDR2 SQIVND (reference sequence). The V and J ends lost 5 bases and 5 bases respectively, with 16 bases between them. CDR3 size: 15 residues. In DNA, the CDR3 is TGTGCCAGTAGTCCGACAGCCGGCATAAACAATGAGCAGTTCTTC. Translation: CASSPTAGINNEQFF.

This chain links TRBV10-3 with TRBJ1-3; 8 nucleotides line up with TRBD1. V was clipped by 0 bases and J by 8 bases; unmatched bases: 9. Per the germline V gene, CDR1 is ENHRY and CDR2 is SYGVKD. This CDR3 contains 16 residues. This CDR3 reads CAISESSQGELHTIYF. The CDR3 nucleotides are TGTGCCATCAGTGAGTCGTCACAGGGGGAATTACACACCATATATTTT.

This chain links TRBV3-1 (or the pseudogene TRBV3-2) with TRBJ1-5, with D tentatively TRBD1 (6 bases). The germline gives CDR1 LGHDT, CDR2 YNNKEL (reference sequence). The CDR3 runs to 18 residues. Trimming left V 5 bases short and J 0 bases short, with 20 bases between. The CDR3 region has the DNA TGTGCCAGCAGCAGGGGGAGGGCAGCATCTTATAGCAATCAGCCCCAGCATTTT. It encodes CASSRGRAASYSNQPQHF.

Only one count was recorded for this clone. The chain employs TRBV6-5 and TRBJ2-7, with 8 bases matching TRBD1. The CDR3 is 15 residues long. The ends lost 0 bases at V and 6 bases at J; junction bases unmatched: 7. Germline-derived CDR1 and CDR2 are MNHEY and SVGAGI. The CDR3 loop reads CASSYSGTGRVEQYF. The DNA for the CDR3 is TGTGCCAGCAGTTACTCCGGGACAGGTCGGGTCGAGCAGTACTTC.